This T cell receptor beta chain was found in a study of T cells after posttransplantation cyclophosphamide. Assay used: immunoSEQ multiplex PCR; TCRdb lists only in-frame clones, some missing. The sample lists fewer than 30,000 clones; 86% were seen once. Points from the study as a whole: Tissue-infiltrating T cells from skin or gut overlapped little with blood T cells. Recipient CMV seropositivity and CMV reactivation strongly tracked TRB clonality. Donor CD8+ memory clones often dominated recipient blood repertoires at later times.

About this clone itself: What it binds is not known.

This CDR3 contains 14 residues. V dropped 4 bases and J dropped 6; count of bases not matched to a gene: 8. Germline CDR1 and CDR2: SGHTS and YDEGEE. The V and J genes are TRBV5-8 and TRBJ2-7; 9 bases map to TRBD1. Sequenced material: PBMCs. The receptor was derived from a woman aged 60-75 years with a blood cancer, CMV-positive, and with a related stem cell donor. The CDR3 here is CASSRRDRAVEQYF. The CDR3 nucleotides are TGTGCCAGCAGCCGTCGGGACAGGGCTGTCGAGCAGTACTTC.